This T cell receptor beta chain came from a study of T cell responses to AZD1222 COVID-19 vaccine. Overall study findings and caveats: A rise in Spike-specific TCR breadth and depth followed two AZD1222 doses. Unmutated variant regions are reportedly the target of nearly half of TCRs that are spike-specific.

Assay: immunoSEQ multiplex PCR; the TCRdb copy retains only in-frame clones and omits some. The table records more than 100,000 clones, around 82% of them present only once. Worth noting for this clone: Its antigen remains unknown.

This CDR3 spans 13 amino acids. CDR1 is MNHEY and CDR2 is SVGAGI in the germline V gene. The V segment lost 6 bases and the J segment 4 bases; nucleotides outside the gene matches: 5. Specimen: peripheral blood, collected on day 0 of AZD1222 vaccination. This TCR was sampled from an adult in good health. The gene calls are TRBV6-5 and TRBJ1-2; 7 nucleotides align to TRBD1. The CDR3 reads CASRIGTVYGYTF. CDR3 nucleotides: TGTGCCAGCAGGATCGGGACAGTCTATGGCTACACCTTC.